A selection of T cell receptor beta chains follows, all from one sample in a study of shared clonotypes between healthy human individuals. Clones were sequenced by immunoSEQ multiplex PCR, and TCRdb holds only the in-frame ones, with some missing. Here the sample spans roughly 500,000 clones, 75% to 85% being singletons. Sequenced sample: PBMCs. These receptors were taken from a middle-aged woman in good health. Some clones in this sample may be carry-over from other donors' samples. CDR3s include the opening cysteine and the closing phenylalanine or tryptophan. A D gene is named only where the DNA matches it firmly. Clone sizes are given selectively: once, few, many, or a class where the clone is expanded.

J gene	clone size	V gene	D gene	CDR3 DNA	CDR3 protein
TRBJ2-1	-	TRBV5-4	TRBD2	TGTGCCAGCAGCGTCTGGTGGGAGGGAAACAATGAGCAGTTCTTC	CASSVWWEGNNEQFF
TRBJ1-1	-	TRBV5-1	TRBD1	TGCGCCAGCAGCAACAGTGGACAGGGGAACACTGAAGCTTTCTTT	CASSNSGQGNTEAFF
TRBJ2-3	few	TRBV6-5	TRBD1	TGTGCCAGCAGTTACTCGGGACAGGGAGACGCGCAGTATTTT	CASSYSGQGDAQYF
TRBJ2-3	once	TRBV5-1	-	TGCGCCAGCACCGAACAGGGAGCAGATACGCAGTATTTT	CASTEQGADTQYF
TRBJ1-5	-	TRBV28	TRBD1	TGTGCCAGCAGCCCTGAGGGGGCGAAGTTCTTTAGCAATCAGCCCCAGCATTTT	CASSPEGAKFFSNQPQHF
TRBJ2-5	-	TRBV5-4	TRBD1	TGTGCCAGCAGCCTCGGACAGGTTCAAGAGACCCAGTACTTC	CASSLGQVQETQYF
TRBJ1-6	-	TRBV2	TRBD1	TGTGCCAGCACTCGGACAGGGGATTCACCCCTCCACTTT	CASTRTGDSPLHF
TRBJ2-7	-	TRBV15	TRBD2	TGTGCCACCAGCAGAGAGAGGGGACTAGCCTACGAGCAGTACTTC	CATSRERGLAYEQYF
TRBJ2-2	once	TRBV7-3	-	TGTGCCAGCAGCCTTAGATGGACCGGGGAGCTGTTTTTT	CASSLRWTGELFF
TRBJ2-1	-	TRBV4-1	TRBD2	TGCGCCAGCAGCCAAGCCTATCGGCGGGGGTCCTACAATGAGCAGTTCTTC	CASSQAYRRGSYNEQFF
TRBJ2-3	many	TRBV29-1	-	TGCAGCGTTGAACAGGGGGGAGGGGATACGCAGTATTTT	CSVEQGGGDTQYF
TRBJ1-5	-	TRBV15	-	TGTGCCACCAGCAGAGATAGTCAGCCCCAGCATTTT	CATSRDSQPQHF
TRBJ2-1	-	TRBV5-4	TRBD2	TGTGCCAGCAGCTTGAGTCTAGCGGACAATGAGCAGTTCTTC	CASSLSLADNEQFF
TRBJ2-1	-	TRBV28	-	TGTGCCAGCAGTTCCCGGGACGGTTGGTTCTTC	CASSSRDGWFF
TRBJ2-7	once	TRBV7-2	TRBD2	TGTGCCAGCAGCGGATTGTCCTTAGCGGGTAGCTCCTACGGGCAGTACTTC	CASSGLSLAGSSYGQYF
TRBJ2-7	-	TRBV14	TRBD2	TGTGCCAGCAGCTTAGCGGGATCGTTTTACGAGCAGTACTTC	CASSLAGSFYEQYF
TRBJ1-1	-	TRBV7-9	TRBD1	TGTGCCAGCAGCGTGACAGGGATCACTGAAGCTTTCTTT	CASSVTGITEAFF
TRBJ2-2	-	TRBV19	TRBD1	TGTGCCAGTAGGCCCTCAGGGGGCGGCACCGGGGAGCTGTTTTTT	CASRPSGGGTGELFF
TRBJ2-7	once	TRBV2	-	TGTGCCAGCATCGGCACCCACTCCTACGAGCAGTACTTC	CASIGTHSYEQYF
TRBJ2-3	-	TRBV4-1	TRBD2	TGCGCCAGCAGCCCCGGACTAGCGGGAGTATTAGATACGCAGTATTTT	CASSPGLAGVLDTQYF
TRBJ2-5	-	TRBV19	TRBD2	TGTGCCAGTAGTGCTCTATCCCGCGGGAGACTGGAGACCCAGTACTTC	CASSALSRGRLETQYF
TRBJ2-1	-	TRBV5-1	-	TGCGCCAGCAGCTTGGTCCCAGGGGCGAATGAGCAGTTCTTC	CASSLVPGANEQFF
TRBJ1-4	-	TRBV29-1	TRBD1	TGCAGCGTTCAGTTTCCCCGGGACAGGGGGAATGAAAAACTGTTTTTT	CSVQFPRDRGNEKLFF
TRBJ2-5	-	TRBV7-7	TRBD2	TGTGCCAGCGGCCAGGCGGGAGGGGTAGAGACCCAGTACTTC	CASGQAGGVETQYF
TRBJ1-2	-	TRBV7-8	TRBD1	TGTGCCAGCAGTTTTGGGACAGGGCGAAACTATGGCTACACCTTC	CASSFGTGRNYGYTF
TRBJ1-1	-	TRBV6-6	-	TGTGCCAGCGGGCGGAGGGACACTGAAGCTTTCTTT	CASGRRDTEAFF
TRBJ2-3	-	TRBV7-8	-	TGTGCCAGCAGCTTAGGTTTTGGTAGCGATACGCAGTATTTT	CASSLGFGSDTQYF
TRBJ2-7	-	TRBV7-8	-	TGTGCCAGCAGCTTTAGCTGGATCCGGGACACCTACGAGCAGTACTTC	CASSFSWIRDTYEQYF
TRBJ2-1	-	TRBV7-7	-	TGTGCCAGCAGCTTAGGCTCCAGCGGAGGCAATGAGCAGTTCTTC	CASSLGSSGGNEQFF
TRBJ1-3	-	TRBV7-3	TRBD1	TGTGCCAGCAGCCTCTCGACAGGGTCTGGAAACACCATATATTTT	CASSLSTGSGNTIYF
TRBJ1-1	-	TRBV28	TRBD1	TGTGCCAGCAGAATGACAGGGAATTCGCACACTGAAGCTTTCTTT	CASRMTGNSHTEAFF
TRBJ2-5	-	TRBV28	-	TGTGCCAGCAGTCCCCGGACAGAGACCCAGTACTTC	CASSPRTETQYF
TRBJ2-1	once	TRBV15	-	TGTGCCACCAGCAGAGAAGTGGGAGCCTACAATGAGCAGTTCTTC	CATSREVGAYNEQFF
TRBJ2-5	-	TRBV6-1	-	TGTGCCAGCACCCTGTGGGGTAGCGGACAAGAGACCCAGTACTTC	CASTLWGSGQETQYF
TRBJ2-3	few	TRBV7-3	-	TGTGCCAGCAGCCCCGGACCGAACACAGATACGCAGTATTTT	CASSPGPNTDTQYF
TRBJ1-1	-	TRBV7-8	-	TGTGCCAGCAGCTTAGCCGGGGGCAGGAACACTGAAGCTTTCTTT	CASSLAGGRNTEAFF
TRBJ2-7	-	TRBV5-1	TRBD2	TGCGCCAGCAGCTTTTCCGGGACTAGCGGCGAGCAGTACTTC	CASSFSGTSGEQYF
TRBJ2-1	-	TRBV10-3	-	TGTGCCATCAGCTTGGACTCATCAGAGTACAATGAGCAGTTCTTC	CAISLDSSEYNEQFF
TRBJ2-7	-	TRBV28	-	TGTGCCAGCAGTTTTCCCTCAGTCCCCTACGAGCAGTACTTC	CASSFPSVPYEQYF
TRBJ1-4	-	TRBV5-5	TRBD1	TGTGCCAGCAGCCCTAAAGGGACAGGGTTGGAAAAACTGTTTTTT	CASSPKGTGLEKLFF
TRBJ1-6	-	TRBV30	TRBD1	TGTGCCTGGAGTGTTCCTACAGGGGGCGATTCACCCCTCCACTTT	CAWSVPTGGDSPLHF
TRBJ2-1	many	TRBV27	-	TGTGCCAGCAGTGTCAGGGGTCGGGGTTTCAATGAGCAGTTCTTC	CASSVRGRGFNEQFF
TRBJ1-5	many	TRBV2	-	TGTGCCAGCAGTGACCGGGAAAGTCAGCCCCAGCATTTT	CASSDRESQPQHF
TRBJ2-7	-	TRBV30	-	TGTGCCTGGAGTCGCGGGGTTCGGTACCCGTCCTACGAGCAGTACTTC	CAWSRGVRYPSYEQYF
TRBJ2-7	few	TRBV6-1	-	TGTGCCAGCACCAAAATCTCGGGGGACCCCTACGAGCAGTACTTC	CASTKISGDPYEQYF
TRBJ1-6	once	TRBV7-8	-	TGTGCCAGCAGCTTAGGGTTGGCAGGGAATAATTCACCCCTCCACTTT	CASSLGLAGNNSPLHF
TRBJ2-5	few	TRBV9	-	TGTGCCAGCAGCGCGACTACCAGGGGCCCCCAAGAGACCCAGTACTTC	CASSATTRGPQETQYF
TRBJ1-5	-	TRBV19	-	TGTGCCAGTAGGAGGCTCAATCAGCCCCAGCATTTT	CASRRLNQPQHF
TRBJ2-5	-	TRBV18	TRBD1	TGTGCCAGCTCACCGGCGGGGACAGGGGACCCCCACCAGTACTTC	CASSPAGTGDPHQYF
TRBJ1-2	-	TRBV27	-	TGTGCCAGCAGCCCCGGACAGAGCTATGGCTACACCTTC	CASSPGQSYGYTF
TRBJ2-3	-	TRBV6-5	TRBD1	TGTGCCAGCAGGACGACAGGGAAGGATACGCAGTATTTT	CASRTTGKDTQYF
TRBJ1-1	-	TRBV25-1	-	TGTGCCAGCAGGGCCGCAGGGAACACTGAAGCTTTCTTT	CASRAAGNTEAFF
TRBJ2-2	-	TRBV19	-	TGTGCCAGTAGTACCCGACAGACTGTGGTAGTTAGCGGGGAGCTGTTTTTT	CASSTRQTVVVSGELFF
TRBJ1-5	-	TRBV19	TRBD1	TGTGCCAGTACCCCCGGACAGGGGGGCCATCAGCCCCAGCATTTT	CASTPGQGGHQPQHF
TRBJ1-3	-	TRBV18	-	TGTGCCAGCTCACCAAACCCGGTGGGCTCTGGAAACACCATATATTTT	CASSPNPVGSGNTIYF
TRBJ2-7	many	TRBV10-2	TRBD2	TGCGCCAGCCGGGCGGGAGGGCCTTTCGAGCAGTACTTC	CASRAGGPFEQYF
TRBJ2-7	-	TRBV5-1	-	TGCGCCAGCAGCTTCTTGCCAGCGGACTACGAGCAGTACTTC	CASSFLPADYEQYF
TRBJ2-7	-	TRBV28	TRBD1	TGTGCCAGCACCATCGACAGGGGGCGGCACTACGAGCAGTACTTC	CASTIDRGRHYEQYF
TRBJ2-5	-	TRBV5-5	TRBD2	TGTGCCAGCATGGGACTAGCGGGAGGGCTTGAGACCCAGTACTTC	CASMGLAGGLETQYF